Presented here are 18 T cell receptor beta chains from one specimen sequenced in a study of cytomegalovirus exposure and HLA in healthy donors. 60 Vbeta and 13 Jbeta primers were used in PCR. Generated by immunoSEQ multiplex PCR, the TCRdb table keeps only in-frame clones and is missing some. Here the sample table reports approximately 60,000 clones. Material for sequencing was PBMCs. The receptors originated from a man aged 30 to 45 in good health and CMV-seropositive.

In nucleotides, the CDR3 is TGTGCCTGGAGTTTACTAGCGGAGAGATACAATGAGCAGTTCTTC. It is translated as CAWSLLAERYNEQFF. The rearrangement links TRBV30 to TRBJ2-1; 8 bases map to TRBD2. Germline assignment: CDR1 GTSNPN and CDR2 SVGIG (reference sequence). Trimming cost V 2 bases and J 4 bases; bases outside gene matches: 7. CDR3 size: 15 residues. The full variable domain, completed using reference TRBV30 and TRBJ2-1, is SQTIHQWPATLVQPVGSPLSLECTVEGTSNPNLYWYRQAAGRGLQLLFYSVGIGQISSEVPQNLSASRPQDRQFILSSKKLLLSDSGFYLCAWSLLAERYNEQFFGPGTRLTVL.

This sequence joins TRBV2 and TRBJ2-7; 7 nucleotides match TRBD2. Trimming took 6 bases from V and 4 from J; bases not matched to a gene: 6. Germline lookup yields CDR1 SNHLY and CDR2 FYNNEI. The CDR3 is 13 amino acids. This CDR3 reads CASRGGSRYEQYF. CDR3 DNA: TGTGCCAGCAGGGGCGGGAGCAGATACGAGCAGTACTTC.

The chain joins TRBV11-2 to TRBJ2-5; 14 nucleotides match TRBD2. V shed 3 bases and J 0 bases; nucleotides not matched to a gene: 3. The CDR3 is 17 residues long. Germline V CDR1 and CDR2: SGHAT, FQNNGV. This CDR3 reads CASSFGLAGGYQETQYF. DNA for the CDR3: TGTGCCAGCAGCTTCGGACTAGCGGGGGGCTACCAAGAGACCCAGTACTTC.

For this clone: Sequence at one end of the junction differs from germline and may be a read error. V and J are TRBV30 and TRBJ2-7, with 12 positions matching TRBD1. The CDR3 has 15 residues. Germline V CDR1 and CDR2: GTSNPN, SVGIG (reference sequence). CDR3 in DNA: TGTGCCGGGAGTGTTTGGGACAGGGGGCCCTACGAGCAGTACTTC. Its protein is CAGSVWDRGPYEQYF. Combining the CDR3 with reference TRBV30 and TRBJ2-7 gives the whole variable domain SQTIHQWPATLVQPVGSPLSLECTVEGTSNPNLYWYRQAAGRGLQLLFYSVGIGQISSEVPQNLSASRPQDRQFILSSKKLLLSDSGFYLCAGSVWDRGPYEQYFGPGTRLTVT.

Here the CDR3 reads CASSLREGEASPLHF. DNA for the CDR3: TGTGCCAGCAGCCTCCGAGAGGGGGAAGCTTCACCCCTCCACTTT. The chain recombines TRBV13 with TRBJ1-6, with a possible D match to TRBD1 (6 bases). With 5 bases removed from V and 9 bases from J, the gap between germline ends came to 17 bases. Germline values: CDR1 PRHDT, CDR2 FYEKMQ (reference sequence). CDR3 length equals 15 residues.

This chain uses TRBV19 with TRBJ2-3, with a tentative D call TRBD1 (6 bases). This CDR3 is 16 amino acids long. V lost 0 bases, J lost 0 bases, and 10 bases lay in between. The germline CDR1 and CDR2 sequences are LNHDA and SQIVND (reference sequence). The DNA for the CDR3 is TGTGCCAGTAGTATAGATCCAGGGGAGAGCACAGATACGCAGTATTTT. Translating it yields CASSIDPGESTDTQYF. Variable domain in full (rest from reference TRBV19 and TRBJ2-3): DGGITQSPKYLFRKEGQNVTLSCEQNLNHDAMYWYRQDPGQGLRLIYYSQIVNDFQKGDIAEGYSVSREKKESFPLTVTSAQKNPTAFYLCASSIDPGESTDTQYFGPGTRLTVL.

Concerning this clone: The sample has other DNA sequences that encode this CDR3 too. The rearrangement links TRBV25-1 to TRBJ2-2; TRBD2 might be the D (5 bases). CDR1 MGHDK and CDR2 SYGVNS come from the germline V gene. The V end lost 11 bases, the J end lost 5 bases, and 9 bases lay between the germline ends. This CDR3 comprises 11 residues. CDR3 residues: CAAGGTGELFF. Here the CDR3 DNA reads TGTGCCGCCGGAGGTACCGGGGAGCTGTTTTTT.

The chain combines TRBV10-3 with TRBJ1-1; no reliable D call. V lost 3 bases to trimming and J lost 11 bases, with 10 bases between them. The CDR3 has 11 residues. CDR1 is ENHRY, CDR2 SYGVKD, per germline. The CDR3 is CAISEPGRAFF. CDR3 DNA: TGTGCCATCAGTGAACCAGGAAGGGCTTTCTTT.

The J gene is TRBJ1-5, the V gene TRBV5-1; 7 positions match TRBD1. V shed 2 bases, J shed 6 bases, and the junction held 8 bases outside the gene matches. CDR1 is SGHRS and CDR2 is YFSETQ in the germline V gene. The CDR3 spans 15 residues. DNA of the CDR3: TGCGCCAGCAGCTTCCTGACAGGGAGAAGTCAGCCCCAGCATTTT. Translation gives CASSFLTGRSQPQHF.

This chain connects TRBV5-6 to TRBJ2-5; 9 bases are a match to TRBD1. The trim removed 0 bases at V and 5 bases at J, leaving 8 bases unmatched. This CDR3 comprises 16 residues. The germline V gene has CDR1 SGHDT and CDR2 YYEEEE. The CDR3 bases are TGTGCCAGCAGCTTGGAGATTTGGACAGGGGAGGAGACCCAGTACTTC. Encoded protein: CASSLEIWTGEETQYF.

This sequence joins TRBV2 and TRBJ2-1; 8 bases align to TRBD2. CDR3 length: 14 residues. Trimming at V came to 6 bases and at J to 6 bases, leaving 7 bases not matched to a gene. Germline values: CDR1 SNHLY, CDR2 FYNNEI. The CDR3 here is CASRGTRGVNEQFF. The CDR3, as DNA: TGTGCCAGCAGGGGGACTAGAGGGGTCAATGAGCAGTTCTTC. Complete variable domain (other parts from reference TRBV2 and TRBJ2-1): EPEVTQTPSHQVTQMGQEVILRCVPISNHLYFYWYRQILGQKVEFLVSFYNNEISEKSEIFDDQFSVERPDGSNFTLKIRSTKLEDSAMYFCASRGTRGVNEQFFGPGTRLTVL.

Here the CDR3 reads CASYRSGRATNEQFF. For the CDR3, the DNA is TGTGCCAGCTATCGCAGCGGGAGGGCTACAAATGAGCAGTTCTTC. The genes are TRBV5-8 and TRBJ2-1; 10 bases agree with TRBD2. This CDR3 has 15 residues. Germline lookup yields CDR1 SGHTS and CDR2 YDEGEE. V was clipped by 7 bases and J by 7 bases; unmatched bases: 11.

The chain joins TRBV19 to TRBJ1-1; D uncertain. Trimming removed 7 bases from V and 6 bases from J, with 18 bases in between. CDR1 and CDR2 (germline): LNHDA, SQIVND (reference sequence). This CDR3 has 14 residues. The CDR3 sequence is CASTLESRLSEAFF. CDR3 nucleotide sequence: TGTGCCAGTACCTTGGAGAGTAGATTGTCTGAAGCTTTCTTT.

The gene calls are TRBV19 and TRBJ2-1; 8 bases match TRBD1. The CDR3 contains 14 residues. V dropped 5 bases and J dropped 8; count of bases not matched to a gene: 8. CDR1 and CDR2 (germline): LNHDA, SQIVND (reference sequence). This CDR3 is CASSAGQGLDEQFF. In DNA form, the CDR3 reads TGTGCCAGTAGTGCTGGACAGGGCCTCGATGAGCAGTTCTTC.

Turning to this clone: The same CDR3 can be traced to other DNA sequences in this sample. The chain is built from TRBV7-9 and TRBJ2-2; a possible D gene is TRBD1 (5 bases). Germline values: CDR1 SEHNR, CDR2 FQNEAQ (reference sequence). This CDR3 is built from 16 residues. V dropped 2 bases and J dropped 0 bases, with 10 bases sitting between them. The CDR3 reads CASSLYGAANTGELFF. CDR3 DNA: TGTGCCAGCAGCTTATATGGGGCAGCGAACACCGGGGAGCTGTTTTTT.

The V gene is TRBV6-5, the J gene TRBJ2-5; D is undetermined. Trimming stripped 0 bases from V and 2 bases from J, with 7 bases between. This CDR3 contains 14 residues. The germline V gene encodes CDR1 MNHEY and CDR2 SVGAGI. The CDR3 nucleotides read TGTGCCAGCAGTTACTCGATCGGTCAAGAGACCCAGTACTTC. It translates to CASSYSIGQETQYF.

V and J are TRBV7-9 and TRBJ2-5, with a possible D match to TRBD2 (6 bases). Germline lookup yields CDR1 SEHNR and CDR2 FQNEAQ (reference sequence). The CDR3 runs 16 residues. V was clipped by 5 bases and J by 2 bases, with 18 bases between them. CDR3 nucleotides: TGTGCCAGCAGCCCGGACTACCCAGAACTACAAGAGACCCAGTACTTC. Encoded protein: CASSPDYPELQETQYF.

The gene calls are TRBV4-2 and TRBJ2-1; perhaps TRBD2 as D (6 bases). V gave up 1 base and J gave up 9 bases, with 16 bases separating them. CDR3 length equals 15 residues. Looked up from germline, CDR1 is LGHNA and CDR2 is YNFKEQ. The CDR3 DNA reads TGTGCCAGCAGCCAAGTCGAGGCCGGAGGGAGTGAGCAGTTCTTC. This translates into CASSQVEAGGSEQFF.